This record concerns one TCR beta chain sequence. Its antigen is not identified. The method was immunoSEQ multiplex PCR; TCRdb's version includes in-frame clones alone and lacks a portion of them. The table includes some 100,000 clones, roughly 86% detected once. This record belongs to a study of cytomegalovirus exposure and HLA in healthy donors. Broader study findings: With high specificity and sensitivity, the classifier reportedly diagnosed cytomegalovirus status. A subsequent analysis found that TCR clusters from the first cohort also tended to co-occur in the approximately 120 validation repertoires, with 90% to 95% of cluster scores above 0. Among TCR beta chains, those listed as cytomegalovirus-associated numbered approximately 150.

Germline V gene sequence: CDR1 MNHEY, CDR2 SMNVEV (reference sequence). The V end lost 0 bases, the J end lost 7 bases, and 16 bases lay between the germline ends. CDR3 length: 16 residues. Sequencing was done on a sample of PBMCs. The V and J genes are TRBV27 and TRBJ1-5, with a tentative D call TRBD1 (6 bases). The TCR originated in a man aged 18 to 29 in good health and CMV-seronegative. DNA of the CDR3: TGTGCCAGCAGTTTATCGGGTTTCAGGGGCGAACAGCCCCAGCATTTT. It yields the protein CASSLSGFRGEQPQHF.